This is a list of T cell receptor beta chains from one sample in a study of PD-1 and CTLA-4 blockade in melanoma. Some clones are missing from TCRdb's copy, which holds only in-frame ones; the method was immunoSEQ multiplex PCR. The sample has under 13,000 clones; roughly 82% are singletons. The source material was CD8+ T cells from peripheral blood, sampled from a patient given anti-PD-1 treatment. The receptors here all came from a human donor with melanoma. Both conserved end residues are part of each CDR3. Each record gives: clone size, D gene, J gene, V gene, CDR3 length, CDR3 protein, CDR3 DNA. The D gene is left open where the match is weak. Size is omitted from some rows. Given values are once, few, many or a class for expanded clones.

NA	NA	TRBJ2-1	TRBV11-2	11	CATSAANEQFF	TGTGCCACCTCAGCCGCCAATGAGCAGTTCTTC
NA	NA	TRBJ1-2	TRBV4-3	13	CASSQDERVGYTF	TGCGCCAGCAGCCAAGATGAAAGGGTTGGCTACACCTTC
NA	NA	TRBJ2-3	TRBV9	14	CASSVTGSADTQYF	TGTGCCAGCAGCGTAACAGGGTCAGCCGATACGCAGTATTTT
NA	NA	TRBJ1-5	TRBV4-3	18	CASSYAGRGMYGNQPQHF	TGCGCCAGCAGCTACGCAGGTAGGGGAATGTACGGCAATCAGCCCCAGCATTTT
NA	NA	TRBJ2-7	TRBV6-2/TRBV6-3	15	CASSSAPGRKYEQYF	TGTGCCAGCAGTTCCGCCCCCGGGCGGAAGTACGAGCAGTACTTC
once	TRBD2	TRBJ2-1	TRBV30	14	CAWSSTSTYNEQFF	TGTGCCTGGAGTTCGACTAGCACCTACAATGAGCAGTTCTTC
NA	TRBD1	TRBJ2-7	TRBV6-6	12	CASSHDRVEQYF	TGTGCCAGCAGTCACGACAGGGTCGAGCAGTACTTC
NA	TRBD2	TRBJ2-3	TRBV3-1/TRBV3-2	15	CASSQGLAITDTQYF	TGTGCCAGCAGCCAAGGACTAGCGATCACAGATACGCAGTATTTT
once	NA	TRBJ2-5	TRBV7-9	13	CASSSLSQETQYF	TGTGCCAGCAGCTCTCTAAGCCAAGAGACCCAGTACTTC
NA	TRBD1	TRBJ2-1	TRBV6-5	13	CASSYKGAGEQFF	TGTGCCAGCAGTTACAAGGGGGCAGGGGAGCAGTTCTTC
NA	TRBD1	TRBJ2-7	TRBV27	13	CASSLSGGREQYF	TGTGCCAGCAGTTTGTCAGGGGGTCGCGAGCAGTACTTC
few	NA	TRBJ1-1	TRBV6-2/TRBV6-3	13	CASSIQSGTEAFF	TGTGCCAGCAGCATTCAGTCCGGCACTGAAGCTTTCTTT
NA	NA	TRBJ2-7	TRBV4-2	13	CASSPSGEYEQYF	TGTGCCAGCAGCCCGAGTGGGGAGTACGAGCAGTACTTC
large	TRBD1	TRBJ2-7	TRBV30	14	CAWTVGTGRYEQYF	TGTGCCTGGACAGTCGGGACAGGGCGCTACGAGCAGTACTTC
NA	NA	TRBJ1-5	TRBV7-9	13	CASSLGWNQPQHF	TGTGCCAGCAGCTTAGGGTGGAATCAGCCCCAGCATTTT
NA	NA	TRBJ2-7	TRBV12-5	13	CASRDGSSYEQYF	TGTGCTAGTCGGGACGGCAGCTCCTACGAGCAGTACTTC
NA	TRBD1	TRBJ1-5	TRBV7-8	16	CASSIRDRDSNQPQHF	TGTGCCAGCAGCATCCGGGACAGGGATAGCAATCAGCCCCAGCATTTT